Sequencing of this T cell receptor beta chain was carried out in a study of control samples from healthy donors and cancer patients. CDR1 and CDR2 (germline): MNHEY, SVGAGI. This CDR3 spans 15 amino acids. V was clipped by 0 bases and J by 6 bases, with 11 bases between them. Measured with immunoSEQ multiplex PCR; TCRdb has only the in-frame clones, and not every one. The sample includes 150,000 or so clones, around 90% of them seen just once. The sample was blood. The sequence came from a man between 18 and 35 years old in good health. This chain links TRBV6-5 with TRBJ2-2; tentative D call: TRBD2 (6 bases). The CDR3 loop reads CASSYSPGGAGELFF. For the CDR3, the DNA is TGTGCCAGCAGTTACTCCCCCGGGGGTGCCGGGGAGCTGTTTTTT.